A single T cell receptor beta chain is shown here with its context. Its target is not known. These data originate in a study of cytomegalovirus exposure and HLA in healthy donors. Broader study findings: Donors were assumed by presence/absence analyses to have roughly uniform sequencing depth. Apparent HLA restriction characterized most CMV-associated TCR beta chains in a later analysis. TCR sequences were mostly rare, though some public TCRs occurred in many donors. As a later analysis showed, several of the most significant clusters appeared to be linked to common viral pathogens.

The germline CDR1 and CDR2 sequences are LNHDA and SQIVND (reference sequence). The CDR3 is 14 amino acids. The V end was cut by 5 bases, the J end by 9 bases, with 17 bases between. It was with 60 Vbeta and 13 Jbeta primers that the PCR ran. Assay used: immunoSEQ multiplex PCR; TCRdb lists only in-frame clones, some missing. Of approximately 100,000 clones detected, around three quarters appear once; the ten largest clones hold under 5%. Sequencing was carried out using PBMCs. V and J are TRBV19 and TRBJ2-1, with a possible D match to TRBD2 (5 bases). This TCR was sampled from a woman in her 50s in good health and CMV-seropositive. The CDR3 DNA follows: TGTGCCAGTAGTTATGACTATGACGGCGTTGAGCAGTTCTTC. Translating it yields CASSYDYDGVEQFF.